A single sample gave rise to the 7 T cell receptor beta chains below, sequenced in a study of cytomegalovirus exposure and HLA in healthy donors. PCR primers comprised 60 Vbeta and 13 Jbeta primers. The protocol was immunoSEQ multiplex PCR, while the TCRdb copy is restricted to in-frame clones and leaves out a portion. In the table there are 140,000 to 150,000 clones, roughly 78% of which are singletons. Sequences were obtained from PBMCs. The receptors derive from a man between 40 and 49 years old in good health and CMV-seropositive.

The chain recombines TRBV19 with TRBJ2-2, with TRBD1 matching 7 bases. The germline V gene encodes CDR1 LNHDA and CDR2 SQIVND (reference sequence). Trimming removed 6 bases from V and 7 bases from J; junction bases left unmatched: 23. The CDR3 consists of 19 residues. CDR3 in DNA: TGTGCCAGTAGCTACAGCCCAGCACCCCGACAGGGTCCCGGCGGGGAGCTGTTTTTT. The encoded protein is CASSYSPAPRQGPGGELFF.

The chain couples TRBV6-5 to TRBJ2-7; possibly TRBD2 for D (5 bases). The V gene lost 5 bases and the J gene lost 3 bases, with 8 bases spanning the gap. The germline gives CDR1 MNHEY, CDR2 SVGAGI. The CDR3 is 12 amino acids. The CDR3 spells CASSLGNYEQYF. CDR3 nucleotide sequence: TGTGCCAGCAGTCTCGGGAACTACGAGCAGTACTTC.

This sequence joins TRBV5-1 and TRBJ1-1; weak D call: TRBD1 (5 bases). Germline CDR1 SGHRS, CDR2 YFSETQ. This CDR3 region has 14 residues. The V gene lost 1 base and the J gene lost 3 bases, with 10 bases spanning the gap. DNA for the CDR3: TGCGCCAGCAGCTTGTGGCAGGGATACACTGAAGCTTTCTTT. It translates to CASSLWQGYTEAFF.

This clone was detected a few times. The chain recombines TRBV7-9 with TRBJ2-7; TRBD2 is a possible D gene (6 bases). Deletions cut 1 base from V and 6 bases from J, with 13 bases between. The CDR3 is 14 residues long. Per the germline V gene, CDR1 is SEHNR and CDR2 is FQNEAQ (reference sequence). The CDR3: CASSLDILAREQYF. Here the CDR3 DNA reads TGTGCCAGCAGCTTAGATATTCTAGCGCGCGAGCAGTACTTC.

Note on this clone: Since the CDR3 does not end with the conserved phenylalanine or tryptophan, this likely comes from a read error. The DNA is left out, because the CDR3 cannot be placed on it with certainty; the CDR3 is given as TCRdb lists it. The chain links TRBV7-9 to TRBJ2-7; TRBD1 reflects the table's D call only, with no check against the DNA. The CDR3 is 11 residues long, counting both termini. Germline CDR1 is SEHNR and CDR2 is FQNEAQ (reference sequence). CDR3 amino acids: CASSLDSGQVL.

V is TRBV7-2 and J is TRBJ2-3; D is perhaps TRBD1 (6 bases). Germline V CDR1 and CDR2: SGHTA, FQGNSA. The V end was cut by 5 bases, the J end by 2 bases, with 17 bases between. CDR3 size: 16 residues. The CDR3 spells CASSRGQTYNTDTQYF. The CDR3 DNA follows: TGTGCCAGCAGCAGAGGACAGACATACAACACAGATACGCAGTATTTT.

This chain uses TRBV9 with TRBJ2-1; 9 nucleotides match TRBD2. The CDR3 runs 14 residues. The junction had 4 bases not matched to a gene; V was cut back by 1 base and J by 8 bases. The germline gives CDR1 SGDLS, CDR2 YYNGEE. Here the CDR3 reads CASSVPSGIYEQFF. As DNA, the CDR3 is TGTGCCAGCAGCGTACCTAGCGGGATCTATGAGCAGTTCTTC.